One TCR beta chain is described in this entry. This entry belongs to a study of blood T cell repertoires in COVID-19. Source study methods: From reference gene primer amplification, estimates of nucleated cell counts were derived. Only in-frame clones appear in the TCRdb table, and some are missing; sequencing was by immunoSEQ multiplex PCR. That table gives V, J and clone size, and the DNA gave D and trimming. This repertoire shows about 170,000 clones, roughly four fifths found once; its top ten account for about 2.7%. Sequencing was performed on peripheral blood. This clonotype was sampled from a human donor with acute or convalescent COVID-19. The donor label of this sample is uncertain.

The CDR3 DNA reads as TGTGCCAGCAGTCCGACGGGTTTTGACTATGGCTACACCTTC. Encoded protein: CASSPTGFDYGYTF. V usage is TRBV6-5 and J usage is TRBJ1-2; no reliable D call. The V gene's germline CDR1 is MNHEY and CDR2 SVGAGI. CDR3 size: 14 residues. The V and J ends lost 5 bases and 3 bases respectively, with 13 bases between them.